The 5 T cell receptor beta chains below all came from one sample that was sequenced in a study of a mutant IDH1 vaccine in newly diagnosed glioma. Their antigens remain unidentified. Libraries were prepared by immunoSEQ multiplex PCR; TCRdb keeps only in-frame clonotypes and omits some of them. The repertoire includes some 66,000 clones, 80% to 90% of them detected once, and less than 4.5% sits in the top ten. Noted time point: week 35, safety follow-up. It was 300 ug of mutant IDH1 20-mer peptide that made up each vaccine dose, given with topical imiquimod. Sequencing used PBMCs, obtained from a glioma patient whose treatment included an IDH1 peptide vaccine. These receptors came from a man younger than 40 with glioma.

The J gene is TRBJ1-1, the V gene TRBV5-1; no clear D gene. Germline values: CDR1 SGHRS, CDR2 YFSETQ. Trimming removed 2 bases from V and 2 bases from J, with 7 bases in between. This CDR3 region has 13 residues. The CDR3, as DNA: TGCGCCAGCAGCTTCCGGGTTAACACTGAAGCTTTCTTT. It codes for CASSFRVNTEAFF. Together with reference TRBV5-1 and TRBJ1-1, the CDR3 gives the full variable domain: KAGVTQTPRYLIKTRGQQVTLSCSPISGHRSVSWYQQTPGQGLQFLFEYFSETQRNKGNFPGRFSGRQFSNSRSEMNVSTLELGDSALYLCASSFRVNTEAFFGQGTRLTVV.

The chain carries TRBV6-1 and TRBJ1-1; 8 bases fit TRBD1. J was trimmed by 4 bases and V by 0 bases; bases with no gene match: 7. The CDR3 has 16 residues. Germline V lookup: CDR1 MNHNS, CDR2 SASEGT. CDR3 nucleotides: TGTGCCAGCAGTGAAGCTGATGGTACAGGGGGCACTGAAGCTTTCTTT. Residues: CASSEADGTGGTEAFF.

This clone was recorded a few times. V and J are TRBV5-1 and TRBJ1-5, with D possibly being TRBD1 (5 bases). Germline V lookup: CDR1 SGHRS, CDR2 YFSETQ. The V and J ends lost 5 bases and 5 bases respectively, with 11 bases between them. The CDR3 spans 13 residues. Written as DNA, the CDR3 is TGCGCCAGCAGACCTGACAGAGATCAGCCCCAGCATTTT. Protein: CASRPDRDQPQHF.

This chain's CDR3 is CASSGPAETQYF. DNA of the CDR3: TGTGCCAGCTCCGGGCCGGCGGAGACCCAGTACTTC. The rearrangement uses TRBV28 and TRBJ2-5, with D hard to call. The CDR3 loop spans 12 amino acids. V was pared by 8 bases and J by 5 bases, with 12 bases between. Germline CDR1 MDHEN, CDR2 SYDVKM.

The chain joins TRBV5-8 to TRBJ2-5; D is perhaps TRBD1 (6 bases). The germline gives CDR1 SGHTS, CDR2 YDEGEE. The CDR3 runs to 15 residues. Trimming stripped 4 bases from V and 1 base from J, with 14 bases between. The CDR3 is CASSPRGRSQETQYF. CDR3 coding DNA: TGTGCCAGCAGCCCCAGGGGTAGAAGCCAAGAGACCCAGTACTTC.